The present T cell receptor beta chain was sequenced within a study of blood T cell repertoires in COVID-19. The assay was immunoSEQ multiplex PCR, and TCRdb's table has in-frame clones only and misses some. The sample has about 200,000 clones, roughly 77% seen once. With 3 bases removed from V and 5 bases from J, the gap between germline ends came to 25 bases. The CDR3 runs to 17 residues. Germline CDR1 and CDR2: DFQATT and SNEGSKA (reference sequence). Sequences were obtained from peripheral blood. V is TRBV20-1 and J is TRBJ2-5, with D maybe TRBD1 (6 bases). The sequence was collected from a woman between 40 and 55 years old with COVID-19, enrolled during active disease. The CDR3 region is CSASSSLRGRWGETQYF. As DNA, the CDR3 is TGCAGTGCTAGTTCATCTCTCAGGGGCCGATGGGGGGAGACCCAGTACTTC.